The 4 T cell receptor beta chains in this list originate from one sample, sequenced in a study of blood T cells in healthy people across ages. With a J-beta primer mix and a sample-barcoded 5' primer, a second PCR ran roughly 7 to 11 cycles. TCRdb called the 5' RACE reads again in MiXCR, with one record for every CDR3 protein. Of around 1.7 million distinct CDR3 sequences listed, 28% are singletons. Specimen: blood. The receptors here all came from a woman aged 25 to 39 in good health.

CDR3 sequence: CASSGDASGTGSFDEQYF. The CDR3 nucleotides read TGTGCCAGCAGTGGGGACGCTAGCGGGACAGGTTCGTTCGACGAGCAGTACTTC. The V gene is TRBV2, the J gene TRBJ2-4; tentatively, D is TRBD2 (9 bases). The end of the DNA fits TRBJ2-7 better, so the J call may be wrong. The CDR3 totals 18 residues. In germline, CDR1 is SNHLY, CDR2 FYNNEI.

This clonotype showed up many times. The rearrangement uses TRBV6-5 and TRBJ2-7; unclear D gene. This CDR3 is 12 amino acids long. V lost 7 bases, J lost 4 bases, and 11 bases lay in between. Per the germline V gene, CDR1 is MNHEY and CDR2 is SVGAGI. The CDR3 loop is CASTGPAYEQYF. Here the CDR3 DNA reads TGTGCCAGCACGGGTCCGGCTTACGAGCAGTACTTC.

The V call is TRBV9, the J call TRBJ1-5, with D uncertain. The CDR3 spans 13 residues. The germline V gene encodes CDR1 SGDLS and CDR2 YYNGEE. V gave up 0 bases and J gave up 5 bases, with 6 bases separating them. CDR3 coding DNA: TGTGCCAGCAGCGTAGGCAGTTATCAGCCCCAGCATTTT. This sequence encodes CASSVGSYQPQHF.

This clonotype was detected a few times. This sequence may be a read error, since a much larger clone differs from it by one base. The V gene is TRBV10-3, the J gene TRBJ2-4, with D possibly being TRBD2 (7 bases). CDR1 is ENHRY, CDR2 SYGVKD, per germline. The CDR3 extends over 13 amino acids. V lost 6 bases to trimming and J lost 13 bases, with 19 bases between them. CDR3 bases: TGTGCCATCAGCGAACGGACAGCGCGGGAGCAGTACTTC. It specifies CAISERTAREQYF.